This T cell receptor beta chain is drawn from a study of control samples from healthy donors and cancer patients. The assay was immunoSEQ multiplex PCR, and TCRdb's table has in-frame clones only and misses some. The sample carries over 85,000 clones, about 92% recorded once. The CDR3 length is 14 residues. Trimming stripped 2 bases from V and 6 bases from J, with 10 bases between. The germline CDR1 and CDR2 sequences are MNHEY and SMNVEV (reference sequence). The clonotype comes from a woman aged 25 to 39 in good health. The gene calls are TRBV27 and TRBJ2-2; D may be TRBD2 (6 bases). Material: blood. In DNA, the CDR3 is TGTGCCAGCAGTTTAAGGCGGGATGCCGGGGAGCTGTTTTTT. Translating it yields CASSLRRDAGELFF.